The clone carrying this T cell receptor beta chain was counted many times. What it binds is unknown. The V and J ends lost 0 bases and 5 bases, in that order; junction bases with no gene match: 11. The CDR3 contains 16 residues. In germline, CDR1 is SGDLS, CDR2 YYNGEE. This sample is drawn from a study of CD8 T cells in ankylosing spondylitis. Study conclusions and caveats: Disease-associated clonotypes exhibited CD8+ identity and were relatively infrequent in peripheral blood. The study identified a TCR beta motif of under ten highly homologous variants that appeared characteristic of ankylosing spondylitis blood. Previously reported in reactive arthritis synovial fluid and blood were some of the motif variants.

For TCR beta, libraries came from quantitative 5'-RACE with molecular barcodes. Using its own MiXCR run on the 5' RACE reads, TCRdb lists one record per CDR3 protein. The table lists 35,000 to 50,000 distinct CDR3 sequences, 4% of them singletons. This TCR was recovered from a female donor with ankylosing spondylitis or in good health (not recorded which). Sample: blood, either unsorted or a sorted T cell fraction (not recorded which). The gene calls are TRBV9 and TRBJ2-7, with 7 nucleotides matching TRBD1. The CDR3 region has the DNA TGTGCCAGCAGCGTAGGGGCGGACAGGAGAACGAACGAGCAGTACTTC. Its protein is CASSVGADRRTNEQYF.